This TCR beta chain was found in a study of beta chain features in type 1 diabetes. Notes on the study in general: Insertions at VDJ junctions were less frequent in type 1 diabetes patients. These patients also deleted more nucleotides at the same junctions. In the patient group, naive, central memory and Treg TCRB repertoires seemed more alike than in the healthy donor group.

Expressed TCRB transcripts got sequenced, as all isolated RNA was reverse transcribed. Deep immunoSEQ sequencing covered naive, central memory and regulatory T cell samples. Produced via immunoSEQ multiplex PCR; TCRdb's table is partial and in-frame only. The table shows 900,000 or so clones, with under 20% occurring only once. Via CD45RO/CCR7/CD25/CD127/CD95/CD27, cells of the CD4+ naive, central memory, regulatory and stem cell-like memory subsets were sorted. In regard to this clone: Its antigen is as yet unknown.

Trimming removed 6 bases from V and 4 bases from J, with 12 bases in between. Germline V lookup: CDR1 SGHAT, CDR2 FQDESV (reference sequence). This CDR3 is built from 13 residues. Sequenced material: naive CD4+ T cells from blood. This chain connects TRBV11-1 to TRBJ1-1; D may be TRBD1 (5 bases). The receptor's source is a woman younger than 30 in good health. The CDR3 DNA reads as TGTGCCAGCAGTTCAGGGCGGGGCACTGAAGCTTTCTTT. Protein: CASSSGRGTEAFF.